Described below is a single TCR beta chain sequence and its context. Its target is not known. The germline V gene encodes CDR1 MNHEY and CDR2 SVGAGI. Deletions cut 8 bases from V and 1 base from J, with 15 bases between. The CDR3 totals 15 residues. The data originate from a study of T cell responses to AZD1222 COVID-19 vaccine. Clones were sequenced by immunoSEQ multiplex PCR, and TCRdb holds only the in-frame ones, with some missing. The data hold 150,000 to 200,000 clones, with around 92% observed a single time. Points from the study as a whole: Regions left unmutated in variants are reportedly the target of nearly half of spike-specific TCRs. In a largely white British group with more females than males, clonal diversity was possibly underestimated. Receipt of two AZD1222 doses was followed by a rise in Spike-specific TCR breadth and depth.

The rearrangement joins TRBV6-5 to TRBJ1-5, with TRBD1 as a possible D gene (5 bases). This material consisted of peripheral blood, taken on day 0 of AZD1222 vaccination. The sequence was collected from an adult in good health. The CDR3 spells CASGTRGGSNQPQHF. The CDR3 nucleotides are TGTGCCAGCGGTACCCGGGGGGGGAGCAATCAGCCCCAGCATTTT.